This TCR beta chain was sequenced in a study of vaccination effects on CD4 cells after COVID-19. Study outcomes and limitations: Convalescent patients numbered few in the study; early post-infection timepoints were missing entirely.

The repertoire was sequenced with immunoSEQ multiplex PCR; TCRdb's copy has only in-frame clones and lacks some. The data show about 47,000 clones, roughly two thirds seen once. Culture proceeded for roughly ten days, and CD4+ T cells were then isolated. Two doses of either BNT162b2 or mRNA-1273 were given to each participant. The CDR3 sequence is 15 residues long. Germline V gene lookup returns CDR1 DFQATT and CDR2 SNEGSKA (reference sequence). Deletions cut 3 bases from V and 1 base from J, with 15 bases between. Turning to this clone: Its specificity is unknown.

J is TRBJ1-2 and V is TRBV20-1, with TRBD1 as a possible D gene (5 bases). Here the sequenced sample was CD4+ T cells from PBMCs cultured without peptide, taken after COVID-19 vaccination. The sequence came from a human donor who received a COVID-19 vaccine. CDR3 in DNA: TGCAGTGCTAGTATGAGGGGCCTGGGTAACTATGGCTACACCTTC. Translating it yields CSASMRGLGNYGYTF.